These 23 T cell receptor beta chains were sequenced from one sample in a study of blood T cell repertoires in COVID-19. Sequenced by immunoSEQ multiplex PCR; TCRdb stores in-frame clones only, minus some. The sample lists about 230,000 clones; roughly 85% were seen once. The sequencing sample was made of peripheral blood. The receptors here all came from a woman in her seventies with active or convalescent COVID-19.

V is TRBV9 and J is TRBJ2-1, with TRBD1 as a possible D gene (6 bases). V was trimmed by 3 bases and J by 0 bases, leaving 13 bases between them. Germline V lookup: CDR1 SGDLS, CDR2 YYNGEE. There are 16 residues in the CDR3. CDR3 amino acids: CASSAIGQPSYNEQFF. The CDR3, as DNA: TGTGCCAGCAGCGCTATAGGACAGCCCTCCTACAATGAGCAGTTCTTC.

The chain carries TRBV7-2 and TRBJ2-7, with TRBD2 matching over 8 bases. This CDR3 is 15 amino acids long. The ends lost 5 bases at V and 0 bases at J; junction bases unmatched: 6. The germline CDR1 and CDR2 sequences are SGHTA and FQGNSA. The CDR3 loop is CASSDKRGTSYEQYF. CDR3 DNA sequence: TGTGCCAGCAGCGATAAGCGGGGGACCTCCTACGAGCAGTACTTC.

The chain employs TRBV10-3 and TRBJ1-2; D ambiguous. Between the trimmed V and J ends, which lost 2 bases and 8 bases, there was a span of 9 bases. Germline loops: CDR1 ENHRY, CDR2 SYGVKD. There are 12 residues in the CDR3. The CDR3 protein is CAISEPPGGYTF. The CDR3 DNA reads as TGTGCCATCAGTGAGCCCCCGGGAGGCTACACCTTC.

With respect to this clone: The sample has other DNA sequences that encode this CDR3 too. The CDR3 loop is CAWSPGLYNEQFF. CDR3 nucleotides: TGTGCCTGGAGCCCAGGTTTGTACAATGAGCAGTTCTTC. The chain links TRBV30 to TRBJ2-1; D ambiguous. The CDR3 consists of 13 residues. The germline V and J ends were trimmed by 3 bases and 4 bases, with 10 bases remaining between them. The V gene's germline CDR1 is GTSNPN and CDR2 SVGIG (reference sequence). The full variable domain, rest sourced from reference TRBV30 and TRBJ2-1, is SQTIHQWPATLVQPVGSPLSLECTVEGTSNPNLYWYRQAAGRGLQLLFYSVGIGQISSEVPQNLSASRPQDRQFILSSKKLLLSDSGFYLCAWSPGLYNEQFFGPGTRLTVL.

The genes are TRBV19 and TRBJ1-5; 7 nucleotides match TRBD1. The CDR3 is 16 residues long. With V trimmed by 1 base and J by 7 bases, 10 bases remained unmatched. From germline, CDR1 is LNHDA and CDR2 SQIVND (reference sequence). For the CDR3, the DNA is TGTGCCAGTAGTATAGGGGTGGGACAGAAACGACAGCCCCAGCATTTT. Protein product: CASSIGVGQKRQPQHF.

The gene calls are TRBV7-6 and TRBJ2-5, with unresolved D. V was trimmed by 2 bases and J by 4 bases, leaving 11 bases between them. CDR1 is SGHVS, CDR2 FNYEAQ, per germline. The CDR3 runs 14 residues. The CDR3 spells CASSLIHTPETQYF. CDR3 DNA sequence: TGTGCCAGCAGCTTAATCCACACCCCAGAGACCCAGTACTTC.

This clone was found a few times. This chain connects TRBV5-5 to TRBJ1-1; D unresolved. Germline values: CDR1 SGHKS, CDR2 YYEKEE (reference sequence). The CDR3 runs 11 residues. With 7 bases removed from V and 3 bases from J, the gap between germline ends came to 7 bases. The chain's CDR3 is CASRLDTEAFF. The CDR3 DNA is TGTGCCAGCCGCCTAGACACTGAAGCTTTCTTT.

This chain links TRBV19 with TRBJ2-2, with TRBD1 matching over 9 bases. Germline assignment: CDR1 LNHDA and CDR2 SQIVND (reference sequence). This CDR3 spans 14 amino acids. Losses at the gene ends were 3 bases for V and 7 bases for J; bases not matched to a gene: 3. The DNA for the CDR3 is TGTGCCAGTAGTATTAACAGGGGGCACGGGGAGCTGTTTTTT. Translated: CASSINRGHGELFF.

The gene calls are TRBV5-1 and TRBJ2-5; TRBD1 might be the D (6 bases). V was clipped by 1 base and J by 5 bases, with 15 bases between them. This CDR3 contains 15 residues. The V gene's germline CDR1 is SGHRS and CDR2 YFSETQ. Here the CDR3 reads CASSLMGHPWETQYF. DNA for the CDR3: TGCGCCAGCAGCTTGATGGGACATCCGTGGGAGACCCAGTACTTC.

The V gene is TRBV30, the J gene TRBJ2-2; 7 bases are a match to TRBD1. This CDR3 has 13 amino acids. Trimming cost V 3 bases and J 10 bases; bases outside gene matches: 8. Germline CDR1 reads GTSNPN; CDR2 reads SVGIG (reference sequence). The CDR3 DNA sequence: TGTGCCTGGAGGGGGACAGCTGTCTCGGAGCTGTTTTTT. Its protein product is CAWRGTAVSELFF.

This clone was seen only a few times. This chain uses TRBV10-3 with TRBJ1-2, with TRBD1 matching 7 bases. J gave up 4 bases and V 7 bases, and 3 bases lay outside the gene matches. CDR1 is ENHRY, CDR2 SYGVKD, per germline. CDR3 size: 12 residues. CDR3 sequence: CAITGTAYGYTF. CDR3 DNA: TGTGCCATCACCGGGACAGCCTATGGCTACACCTTC.

The rearrangement joins TRBV30 to TRBJ1-1; no firm D call. Looked up from germline, CDR1 is GTSNPN and CDR2 is SVGIG (reference sequence). The V and J ends lost 1 base and 5 bases respectively, with 11 bases between them. The CDR3 loop spans 13 amino acids. The CDR3 nucleotides read TGTGCCTGGAGTGGTTGGGTGAGGACTGAAGCTTTCTTT. It yields the protein CAWSGWVRTEAFF. Combining the CDR3 with reference TRBV30 and TRBJ1-1 gives the whole variable domain SQTIHQWPATLVQPVGSPLSLECTVEGTSNPNLYWYRQAAGRGLQLLFYSVGIGQISSEVPQNLSASRPQDRQFILSSKKLLLSDSGFYLCAWSGWVRTEAFFGQGTRLTVV.

CDR3 DNA sequence: TGTGCCAGTAGTATGCAGGGGGCTGCCTACAATGAGCAGTTCTTC. It yields the protein CASSMQGAAYNEQFF. V and J are TRBV19 and TRBJ2-1; TRBD1 aligns across 8 bases. The CDR3 totals 15 residues. Germline trimming cut 3 bases from V and 2 bases from J; bases unmatched to any gene: 3. In germline, CDR1 is LNHDA, CDR2 SQIVND (reference sequence).

The V and J genes are TRBV11-1 and TRBJ1-3; weak D call: TRBD1 (6 bases). The V and J ends lost 3 bases and 7 bases respectively, with 7 bases between them. CDR3 length: 12 residues. Germline-derived CDR1 and CDR2 are SGHAT and FQDESV (reference sequence). The CDR3 DNA reads as TGTGCCAGCAGCTTCACAGGGAACACCATATATTTT. It translates to CASSFTGNTIYF. Looking up the rest from reference TRBV11-1 and TRBJ1-3 gives the full variable domain: EAEVAQSPRYKITEKSQAVAFWCDPISGHATLYWYRQILGQGPELLVQFQDESVVDDSQLPKDRFSAERLKGVDSTLKIQPAELGDSAMYLCASSFTGNTIYFGEGSWLTVV.

This rearrangement joins TRBV29-1 to TRBJ2-2; D possibly corresponds to TRBD1 (6 bases). The CDR3 sequence is 14 residues long. Germline V gene lookup returns CDR1 SQVTM and CDR2 ANQGSEA. Trimming took off 3 bases at V and 2 bases at J, with 10 bases between the two ends. CDR3 coding DNA: TGCAGCGTTGACAGGGGTCAAAACACCGGGGAGCTGTTTTTT. Amino acids: CSVDRGQNTGELFF.

This clone was counted between two and nine times. This sample includes further DNA sequences coding for the same CDR3. The V call is TRBV5-1, the J call TRBJ2-1; TRBD2 is a possible D gene (6 bases). Trimming pared 3 bases from V and 4 bases from J, leaving 8 bases between. This CDR3 comprises 13 residues. Germline V gene data show CDR1 as SGHRS and CDR2 as YFSETQ. The chain's CDR3 is CASSWAGYNEQFF. CDR3 coding DNA: TGCGCCAGCAGCTGGGCGGGATACAATGAGCAGTTCTTC.

This clone was counted a single time. The chain carries TRBV27 and TRBJ2-7, with 7 bases aligning to TRBD1. CDR1 is MNHEY and CDR2 is SMNVEV in the germline V gene (reference sequence). V lost 7 bases to trimming and J lost 5 bases; unmatched junction nucleotides: 5. This CDR3 has 12 amino acids. CDR3 region: CASTDRDHEQYF. The CDR3 DNA reads TGTGCCAGCACAGACAGGGACCACGAGCAGTACTTC.

This clone appeared a few times. V is TRBV2 and J is TRBJ2-3; tentatively, D is TRBD1 (6 bases). CDR1 is SNHLY, CDR2 FYNNEI, per germline. Between the trimmed V and J ends, which lost 7 bases and 6 bases, there was a span of 11 bases. The CDR3 covers 12 residues. The CDR3 sequence is CASIVGADTQYF. CDR3 DNA sequence: TGTGCCAGCATTGTGGGGGCGGATACGCAGTATTTT.

The chain joins TRBV6-5 to TRBJ2-7, with D perhaps TRBD1 (5 bases). The CDR3 extends over 15 amino acids. The ends were cut back, 2 bases at V and 0 bases at J, with 11 bases in the middle. Germline V CDR1 and CDR2: MNHEY, SVGAGI. This chain's CDR3 is CASSYGQGSSYEQYF. The DNA for the CDR3 is TGTGCCAGCAGTTACGGCCAGGGAAGCTCCTACGAGCAGTACTTC.

The chain joins TRBV3-1 (or the pseudogene TRBV3-2) to TRBJ1-5, with unresolved D. The germline CDR1 and CDR2 sequences are LGHDT and YNNKEL (reference sequence). Deletions cut 2 bases from V and 0 bases from J, with 5 bases between. The CDR3 is made up of 14 amino acids. The CDR3 coding sequence is TGTGCCAGCAGCCAATTCAGTAGCAATCAGCCCCAGCATTTT. It translates to CASSQFSSNQPQHF.

V is TRBV7-8 and J is TRBJ1-3; weak D call: TRBD1 (5 bases). The V and J ends lost 7 bases and 2 bases respectively, with 12 bases between them. The germline gives CDR1 SGHVS, CDR2 FQNEAQ. The length of the CDR3 is 14 residues. The CDR3 protein is CASTPEGAGNTIYF. CDR3 bases: TGTGCCAGCACCCCAGAAGGGGCTGGAAACACCATATATTTT.

The genes are TRBV12-3 or TRBV12-4 and TRBJ2-3, with a possible D match to TRBD2 (5 bases). The CDR3 covers 13 residues. Trimming removed 0 bases from V and 6 bases from J, with 7 bases in between. CDR3 loop: CASSLAREDTQYF. In DNA form, the CDR3 reads TGTGCCAGCAGTTTAGCGAGGGAGGATACGCAGTATTTT.

The chain uses TRBV5-1 and TRBJ2-1, with D perhaps matching TRBD1 (5 bases). Looked up from germline, CDR1 is SGHRS and CDR2 is YFSETQ. The CDR3 consists of 17 residues. V was clipped by 4 bases and J by 12 bases, with 29 bases between them. CDR3 protein: CASSQSLGAASTTGQFF. For the CDR3, the DNA is TGCGCCAGCAGCCAATCCCTTGGGGCCGCATCCACCACGGGGCAGTTCTTC.